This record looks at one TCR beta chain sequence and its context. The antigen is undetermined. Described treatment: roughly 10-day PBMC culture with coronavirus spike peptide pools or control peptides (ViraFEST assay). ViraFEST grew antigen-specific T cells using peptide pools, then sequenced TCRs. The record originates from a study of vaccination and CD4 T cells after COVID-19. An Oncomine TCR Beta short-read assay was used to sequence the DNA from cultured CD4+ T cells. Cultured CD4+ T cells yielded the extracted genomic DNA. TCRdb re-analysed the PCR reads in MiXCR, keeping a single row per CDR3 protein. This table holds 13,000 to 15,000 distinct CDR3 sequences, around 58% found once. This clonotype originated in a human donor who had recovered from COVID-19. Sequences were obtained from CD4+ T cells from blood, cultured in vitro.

CDR3 sequence: CASSIPTGDSNQPQHF. The CDR3, as DNA: TGTGCCAGTAGTATTCCTACAGGGGATAGCAATCAGCCCCAGCATTTT. The V gene is TRBV19, the J gene TRBJ1-5; 7 bases are a match to TRBD1. The trim removed 3 bases at V and 0 bases at J, leaving 5 bases unmatched. The CDR3 extends over 16 amino acids. CDR1 and CDR2 from the germline V gene are LNHDA and SQIVND (reference sequence).